A single sample is the source of the 13 T cell receptor beta chains below, sequenced in a study of CD8+ T cells in alopecia areata. cDNA serving as the sequencing template came from extracted, reverse transcribed RNA. Clones were sequenced by immunoSEQ multiplex PCR, and TCRdb holds only the in-frame ones, with some missing. The sample shows fewer than 40,000 clones, around 50% of them seen only once. Sequencing was carried out using NKG2D-high CD8+ T cells sorted from blood. The receptors shown here come from a human donor with alopecia areata.

The J gene is TRBJ2-5, the V gene TRBV27; TRBD1 matches at 9 bases. V shed 6 bases, J shed 5 bases, and the junction held 10 bases outside the gene matches. CDR1 MNHEY and CDR2 SMNVEV come from the germline V gene (reference sequence). CDR3 length: 15 residues. The CDR3 nucleotides read TGTGCCAGCAGCGACACGGGACAGGGCGTGGAGACCCAGTACTTC. Translating gives CASSDTGQGVETQYF.

The chain uses TRBV4-3 and TRBJ1-2; 7 positions match TRBD1. J gave up 5 bases and V 0 bases, and 9 bases lay outside the gene matches. The CDR3 contains 16 residues. Germline-derived CDR1 and CDR2 are LGHNA and YSLEER. For the CDR3, the DNA is TGCGCCAGCAGCCAAGATGTAACAGGGGCTGCTTATGGCTACACCTTC. Amino acid sequence: CASSQDVTGAAYGYTF.

The rearrangement links TRBV9 to TRBJ2-3; the D call may be TRBD1 or TRBD2 (6 bases each). Trimming took off 6 bases at V and 0 bases at J, with 11 bases between the two ends. The CDR3 has 14 residues. CDR1 is SGDLS and CDR2 is YYNGEE in the germline V gene. The CDR3 DNA sequence: TGTGCCAGCAAGGGGGGCGGAAGCACAGATACGCAGTATTTT. This codes for CASKGGGSTDTQYF.

V and J are TRBV7-8 and TRBJ2-2; TRBD2 agrees at 16 bases. The CDR3 has 16 amino acids. Germline lookup yields CDR1 SGHVS and CDR2 FQNEAQ. The DNA of the CDR3 is TGTTCCTGCGGGACTAGCGGGAGGGGGTACACCGGGGAGCTGTTTTTT. Its translation: CSCGTSGRGYTGELFF.

The chain recombines TRBV10-1 with TRBJ2-1; 8 bases agree with TRBD2. The CDR3 runs to 14 residues. Losses at the gene ends were 3 bases for V and 7 bases for J; bases not matched to a gene: 5. Germline loops: CDR1 WNHNN, CDR2 SYGVQD (reference sequence). As DNA, the CDR3 is TGCGCCAGCAGTGAATGGGGACTAGATAATGAGCAGTTCTTC. It is translated as CASSEWGLDNEQFF.

The chain combines TRBV27 with TRBJ2-2, with D perhaps TRBD1 (5 bases). V gave up 5 bases and J gave up 2 bases, with 15 bases separating them. Germline loops: CDR1 MNHEY, CDR2 SMNVEV (reference sequence). The CDR3 sequence is 16 residues long. This CDR3 is CASSTWGRFNTGELFF. The CDR3 DNA is TGTGCCAGCAGTACATGGGGCCGTTTTAACACCGGGGAGCTGTTTTTT.

V usage is TRBV5-6 and J usage is TRBJ1-2; 8 bases fit TRBD1. The V segment lost 0 bases and the J segment 7 bases; nucleotides outside the gene matches: 5. CDR1 SGHDT and CDR2 YYEEEE come from the germline V gene. The CDR3 spans 14 residues. CDR3 sequence reads: CASSLGQGATGYTF. In nucleotides, the CDR3 is TGTGCCAGCAGCTTGGGTCAGGGGGCGACTGGCTACACCTTC.

This clone was seen a handful of times. The chain has TRBV7-9 and TRBJ2-7, with D possibly being TRBD2 (6 bases). V lost 5 bases and J lost 7, with 12 bases in between. Germline lookup yields CDR1 SEHNR and CDR2 FQNEAQ (reference sequence). The CDR3 sequence is 12 residues long. For the CDR3, the DNA is TGTGCCAGCAGCCCCGGAGGGTGGGAGCAGTACTTC. This encodes CASSPGGWEQYF.

This clone was observed a handful of times. The chain couples TRBV7-9 to TRBJ1-4; D unresolved. The V end was cut by 5 bases, the J end by 8 bases, with 15 bases between. CDR1 is SEHNR and CDR2 is FQNEAQ in the germline V gene (reference sequence). The CDR3 runs 14 residues. The CDR3: CASSAGLTEEKLFF. The CDR3 DNA reads as TGTGCCAGCAGCGCGGGCCTAACGGAGGAAAAACTGTTTTTT.

The rearrangement joins TRBV27 to TRBJ2-3, with D unresolved. Trimming removed 6 bases at V and 5 bases at J, with 24 bases between. CDR1 and CDR2 (germline): MNHEY, SMNVEV (reference sequence). This CDR3 has 17 amino acids. CDR3 nucleotide sequence: TGTGCCAGCAGCGCTCCCCGGCCTGGATCTATCGAAGATACGCAGTATTTT. It yields the protein CASSAPRPGSIEDTQYF.

This clone has more than one count but fewer than ten. This chain connects TRBV7-9 to TRBJ2-3; no clear D gene. Germline loops: CDR1 SEHNR, CDR2 FQNEAQ (reference sequence). CDR3 size: 13 residues. Trimming took off 4 bases at V and 6 bases at J, with 11 bases between the two ends. The CDR3 spells CASSSAPMDTQYF. The CDR3 DNA is TGTGCCAGCAGCTCGGCCCCAATGGATACGCAGTATTTT.

The rearrangement joins TRBV28 to TRBJ2-7; D is unresolved. V lost 1 base to trimming and J lost 3 bases, with 4 bases between them. Germline CDR1 and CDR2: MDHEN and SYDVKM. The CDR3 is 12 amino acids. CDR3 residues: CASSLLRYEQYF. The CDR3 DNA reads as TGTGCCAGCAGTTTATTGCGCTACGAGCAGTACTTC.

The chain combines TRBV28 with TRBJ2-1, with 9 bases that match TRBD2. Germline trimming cut 5 bases from V and 8 bases from J; bases unmatched to any gene: 7. This CDR3 spans 14 amino acids. The germline V gene has CDR1 MDHEN and CDR2 SYDVKM. This CDR3 is CASSLAGFNDEQFF. The CDR3 nucleotides read TGTGCCAGCAGTCTAGCGGGATTTAATGATGAGCAGTTCTTC.